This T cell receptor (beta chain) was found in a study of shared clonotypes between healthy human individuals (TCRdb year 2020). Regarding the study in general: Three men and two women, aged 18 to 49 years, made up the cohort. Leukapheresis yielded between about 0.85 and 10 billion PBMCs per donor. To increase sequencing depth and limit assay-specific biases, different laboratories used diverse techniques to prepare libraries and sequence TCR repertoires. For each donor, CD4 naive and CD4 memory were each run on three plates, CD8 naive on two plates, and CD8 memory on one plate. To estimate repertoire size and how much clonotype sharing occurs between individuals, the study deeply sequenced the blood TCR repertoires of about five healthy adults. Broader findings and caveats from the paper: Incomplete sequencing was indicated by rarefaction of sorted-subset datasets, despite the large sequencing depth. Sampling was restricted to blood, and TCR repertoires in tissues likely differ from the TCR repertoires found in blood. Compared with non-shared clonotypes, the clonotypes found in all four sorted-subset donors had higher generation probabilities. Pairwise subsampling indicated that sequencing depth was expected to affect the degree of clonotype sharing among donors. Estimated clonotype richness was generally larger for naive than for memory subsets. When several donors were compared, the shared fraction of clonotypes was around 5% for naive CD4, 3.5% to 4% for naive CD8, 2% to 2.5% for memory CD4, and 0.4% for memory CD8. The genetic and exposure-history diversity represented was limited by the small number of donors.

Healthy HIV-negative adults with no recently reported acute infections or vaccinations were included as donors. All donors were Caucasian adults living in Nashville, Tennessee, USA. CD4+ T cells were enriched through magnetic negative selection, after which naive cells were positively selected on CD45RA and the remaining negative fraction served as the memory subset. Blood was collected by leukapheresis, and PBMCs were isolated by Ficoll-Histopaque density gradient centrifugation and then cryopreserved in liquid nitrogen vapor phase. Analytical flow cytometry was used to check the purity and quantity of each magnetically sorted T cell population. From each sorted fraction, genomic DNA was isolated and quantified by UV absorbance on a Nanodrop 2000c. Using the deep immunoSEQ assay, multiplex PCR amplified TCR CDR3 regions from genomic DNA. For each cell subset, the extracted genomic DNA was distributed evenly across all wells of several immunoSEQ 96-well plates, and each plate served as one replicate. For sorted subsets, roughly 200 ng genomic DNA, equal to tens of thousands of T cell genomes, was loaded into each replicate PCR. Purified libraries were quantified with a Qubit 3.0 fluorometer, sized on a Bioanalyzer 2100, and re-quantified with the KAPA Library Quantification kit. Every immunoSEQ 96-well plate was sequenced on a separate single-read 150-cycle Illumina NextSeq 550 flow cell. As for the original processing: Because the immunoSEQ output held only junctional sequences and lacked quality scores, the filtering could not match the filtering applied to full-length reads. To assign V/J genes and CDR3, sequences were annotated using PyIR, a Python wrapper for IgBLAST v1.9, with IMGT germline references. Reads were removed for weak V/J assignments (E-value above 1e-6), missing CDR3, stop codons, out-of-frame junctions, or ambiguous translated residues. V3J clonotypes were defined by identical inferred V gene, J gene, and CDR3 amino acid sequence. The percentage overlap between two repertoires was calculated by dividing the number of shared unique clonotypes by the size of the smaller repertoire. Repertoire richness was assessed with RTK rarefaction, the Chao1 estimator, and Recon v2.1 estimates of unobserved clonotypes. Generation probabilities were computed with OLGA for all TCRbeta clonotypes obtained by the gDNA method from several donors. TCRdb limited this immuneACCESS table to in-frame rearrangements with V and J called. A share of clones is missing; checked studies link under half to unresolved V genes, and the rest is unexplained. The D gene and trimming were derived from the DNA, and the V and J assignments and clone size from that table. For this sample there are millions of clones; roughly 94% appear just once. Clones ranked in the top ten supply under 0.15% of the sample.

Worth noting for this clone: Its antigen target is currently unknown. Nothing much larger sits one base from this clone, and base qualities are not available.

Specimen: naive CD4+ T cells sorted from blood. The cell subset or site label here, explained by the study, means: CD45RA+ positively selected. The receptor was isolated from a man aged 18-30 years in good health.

The CDR3 reads as follows: CASSPKTGQGNSGNTIYF. The nucleotide sequence reads TGTGCCAGCTCACCTAAGACGGGACAGGGGAACTCTGGAAACACCATATATTTT. The sequence joins TRBV18 to TRBJ1-3; 10 bases in the junction line up with TRBD1. The germline V gene yields KGHSH for CDR1 and LQKENI for CDR2. At the junction V is shortened by 3 bases and J by 0 bases; bases outside the gene matches: 8. The CDR3, from cysteine to phenylalanine, totals 18 residues. CDR3 DNA is the only sequence kept; it has 54 bases, read in frame from the first base.